This T cell receptor (beta chain) was captured in a study of CD8 T cells in ankylosing spondylitis. Each CDR3 protein is one row after TCRdb ran MiXCR on the 5' RACE reads. The table shows 200,000 or so distinct CDR3 sequences, with roughly 13% occurring only once. Per the germline V gene, CDR1 is SGHRS and CDR2 is YFSETQ. The V end lost 4 bases, the J end lost 0 bases, and 20 bases lay between the germline ends. The CDR3 is made up of 17 amino acids. The receptor was isolated from a female donor with ankylosing spondylitis or in good health (not recorded which). This chain joins TRBV5-1 and TRBJ2-7; no definite D call. Material for sequencing was blood, either unsorted or a sorted T cell fraction (not recorded which). In nucleotides, the CDR3 is TGCGCCAGCAGCCCCACCCCTCCTCCACGCACCTCCTACGAGCAGTACTTC. It encodes CASSPTPPPRTSYEQYF.